One sample yielded the 5 T cell receptor beta chains listed below, sequenced in a study of vaccination effects on CD4 cells after COVID-19 (dated by TCRdb to 2021 to 2024). Libraries came from the immunoSEQ multiplex PCR assay. As stored in TCRdb, this immuneACCESS dataset retains in-frame rearrangements with V and J assigned. A fraction of the clones does not appear; measured against another copy, unresolved V genes explain less than half of the discrepancy, and the remainder lacks a known reason. The sample records about 45,000 clones, over 60% of which are singletons. About 9.5% of the sample rests with the top ten. After around eleven days of culture, CD4+ T cells were isolated with the EasySep CD4+ T cell isolation kit. Each participant got two doses of an mRNA SARS-CoV-2 vaccine, either BNT162b2 or mRNA-1273. Antigens for these TCRs are unknown. Sequenced material: CD4+ T cells from PBMCs cultured without peptide, taken after COVID-19 vaccination. The receptors derive from a human donor who received a COVID-19 vaccine.

The gene calls are TRBV7-9 and TRBJ1-2; D perhaps matches TRBD1 (6 bases). Trimming removed 2 bases at V and 7 bases at J, with 14 bases between. CDR1 SEHNR and CDR2 FQNEAQ come from the germline V gene (reference sequence). The CDR3 is 14 residues long. Written as DNA, the CDR3 is TGTGCCAGCAGCTTATCAGGGGTTCTGGGTGGCTACACCTTC. Its translation: CASSLSGVLGGYTF.

The V call is TRBV6-6, the J call TRBJ2-6; TRBD1 or TRBD2 may be the D gene (5 bases each). V lost 7 bases and J 4 bases, leaving 11 bases between the germline ends. CDR1 MNHNY and CDR2 SVGAGI come from the germline V gene (reference sequence). The CDR3 length is 14 residues. The CDR3 protein is CASNGAAGANVLTF. The CDR3 DNA follows: TGTGCCAGCAACGGGGCTGCAGGGGCCAACGTCCTGACTTTC.

The table lists this clone with a few counts. Additional DNA sequences in this sample encode the identical CDR3. The chain employs TRBV9 and TRBJ2-1; 7 bases agree with TRBD2. The V and J ends lost 0 bases and 4 bases, in that order; junction bases with no gene match: 7. Germline V gene lookup returns CDR1 SGDLS and CDR2 YYNGEE. This CDR3 is 16 amino acids long. CDR3 region: CASSVGSAGAYNEQFF. CDR3 nucleotides: TGTGCCAGCAGCGTAGGATCGGCGGGAGCATACAATGAGCAGTTCTTC.

V and J are TRBV12-3 or TRBV12-4 and TRBJ1-2, with TRBD1 identical over 7 bases. CDR3 length: 13 amino acids. V was pared by 0 bases and J by 8 bases, with 3 bases of the junction left unmatched. CDR3 region: CASSLATGKGYTF. CDR3 nucleotides: TGTGCCAGCAGTTTAGCGACAGGGAAAGGCTACACCTTC.

V gene TRBV5-8 combines with J gene TRBJ2-1; 7 bases fit TRBD2. CDR3 length: 17 residues. In germline, CDR1 is SGHTS, CDR2 YDEGEE. The J segment lost 4 bases and the V segment lost 4 bases, leaving 14 bases of the junction unmatched. The CDR3 nucleotides read TGTGCCAGCAGCCTCAGTTTTGGGGGGGACCCTTACAATGAGCAGTTCTTC. It is translated as CASSLSFGGDPYNEQFF. Filled out from reference TRBV5-8 and TRBJ2-1, the complete variable domain reads EAGVTQSPTHLIKTRGQQATLRCSPISGHTSVYWYQQALGLGLQFLLWYDEGEERNRGNFPPRFSGRQFPNYSSELNVNALELEDSALYLCASSLSFGGDPYNEQFFGPGTRLTVL.